The 17 T cell receptor beta chains listed next were all sequenced from one sample in a study of cytomegalovirus exposure and HLA in healthy donors. The PCR was carried out with 60 Vbeta primers and 13 Jbeta primers. Sequenced by immunoSEQ multiplex PCR; TCRdb stores in-frame clones only, minus some. The sample has roughly 110,000 clones, about 70% seen once; the top ten hold roughly 0.9%. Material for sequencing was PBMCs. The source of these receptors is a woman under 40 in good health and CMV-seronegative.

This sequence joins TRBV19 and TRBJ2-1; D possibly corresponds to TRBD2 (5 bases). V lost 1 base, J lost 12 bases, and 10 bases lay in between. This CDR3 region has 12 residues. Germline V gene data show CDR1 as LNHDA and CDR2 as SQIVND (reference sequence). The CDR3 loop is CASSIALEGQFF. DNA for the CDR3: TGTGCCAGTAGTATAGCCCTAGAGGGGCAGTTCTTC.

This chain links TRBV5-1 with TRBJ2-3; the D gene is possibly TRBD1 (6 bases). The CDR3 covers 14 residues. Germline V gene sequence: CDR1 SGHRS, CDR2 YFSETQ. Trimming left V 3 bases short and J 2 bases short, with 10 bases between. Here the CDR3 DNA reads TGCGCCAGCAGCTGGGGGCTAGACACAGATACGCAGTATTTT. Protein sequence: CASSWGLDTDTQYF.

The chain links TRBV9 to TRBJ1-1; unclear D gene. CDR1 SGDLS and CDR2 YYNGEE come from the germline V gene. The CDR3 consists of 15 residues. Trimming removed 4 bases from V and 5 bases from J, with 18 bases in between. CDR3 nucleotides: TGTGCCAGCAGCCCTCAGACTCGCCTAGGTACTGAAGCTTTCTTT. It yields the protein CASSPQTRLGTEAFF.

The chain carries TRBV7-6 and TRBJ2-1; 12 positions agree with TRBD2. V shed 5 bases and J 12 bases; nucleotides not matched to a gene: 17. The CDR3 covers 17 residues. In germline, CDR1 is SGHVS, CDR2 FNYEAQ. The CDR3 DNA sequence: TGTGCCAGCAGCACAGAGGGCAGGCTAGCGGGAGGGTCTCGGCAGTTCTTC. It encodes CASSTEGRLAGGSRQFF. Together with reference TRBV7-6 and TRBJ2-1, the CDR3 gives the full variable domain: GAGVSQSPRYKVTKRGQDVALRCDPISGHVSLYWYRQALGQGPEFLTYFNYEAQQDKSGLPNDRFSAERPEGSISTLTIQRTEQRDSAMYRCASSTEGRLAGGSRQFFGPGTRLTVL.

This clone was observed a single time. The V call is TRBV30, the J call TRBJ2-1; a weak D match, TRBD2 (5 bases). The germline V and J ends were trimmed by 0 bases and 0 bases, with 18 bases remaining between them. CDR1 is GTSNPN and CDR2 is SVGIG in the germline V gene (reference sequence). The CDR3 totals 18 residues. CDR3 sequence: CAWSVGLQLPSSYNEQFF. In DNA form, the CDR3 reads TGTGCCTGGAGTGTAGGACTCCAACTGCCTAGCTCCTACAATGAGCAGTTCTTC.

This clone was counted only a few times. The chain employs TRBV7-8 and TRBJ2-5; weak D call: TRBD1 (5 bases). The CDR3 loop spans 12 amino acids. Germline V CDR1 and CDR2: SGHVS, FQNEAQ. The CDR3, as DNA: TGTGCAGACAGCCTTTACCAAGAGACCCAGTACTTC. Residues: CADSLYQETQYF.

This chain uses TRBV19 with TRBJ2-2; 8 bases map to TRBD1. The CDR3 covers 15 residues. Germline V CDR1 and CDR2: LNHDA, SQIVND (reference sequence). J was trimmed by 1 base and V by 6 bases; bases with no gene match: 4. The CDR3 bases are TGTGCCAGTAGACCAGGGACAGGGAACACCGGGGAGCTGTTTTTT. This sequence encodes CASRPGTGNTGELFF.

The rearrangement uses TRBV2 and TRBJ1-2; D is unclear. Germline V gene sequence: CDR1 SNHLY, CDR2 FYNNEI. The CDR3 spans 14 residues. The ends were cut back, 6 bases at V and 4 bases at J, with 15 bases in the middle. CDR3 protein: CASSLDGVTYGYTF. In DNA form, the CDR3 reads TGTGCCAGCAGCCTAGACGGGGTTACCTATGGCTACACCTTC.

The V call is TRBV6-1, the J call TRBJ2-2, with TRBD1 identical over 7 bases. This CDR3 has 16 residues. Germline lookup yields CDR1 MNHNS and CDR2 SASEGT. J lost 6 bases, V lost 2 bases, and 9 bases had no gene match. For the CDR3, the DNA is TGTGCCAGCAGTGAATTGCGTCAGGGGGTTCCCGGGGAGCTGTTTTTT. Translation gives CASSELRQGVPGELFF.

In the case of this clone: One junction end disagrees with the germline gene, perhaps due to a read error. V is TRBV7-7 and J is TRBJ2-5; 10 bases are shared with TRBD2. CDR1 SSHAT and CDR2 FNYEAQ come from the germline V gene (reference sequence). This CDR3 is built from 16 residues. The CDR3 sequence is CASSLGVAGGQETQYF. The CDR3 region has the DNA TGTGCTAGCAGCTTAGGGGTAGCGGGGGGCCAAGAGACCCAGTACTTC.

The chain is built from TRBV7-8 and TRBJ2-1; 9 bases line up with TRBD1. Germline loops: CDR1 SGHVS, CDR2 FQNEAQ. The CDR3 length is 15 residues. After removal of 5 bases from V and 4 bases from J, the junction contained 6 bases not matched to a gene. The CDR3, as DNA: TGTGCCAGCAGCCTAGACAGGGGGTTTTACAATGAGCAGTTCTTC. Protein: CASSLDRGFYNEQFF.

The J gene is TRBJ1-2, the V gene TRBV5-1; D gene uncertain. Trimming took off 0 bases at V and 8 bases at J, with 14 bases between the two ends. This CDR3 spans 14 amino acids. Germline loops: CDR1 SGHRS, CDR2 YFSETQ. Here the CDR3 reads CASSLGPPLRGYTF. CDR3 bases: TGCGCCAGCAGCTTGGGACCCCCCTTGAGGGGCTACACCTTC.

CDR3 nucleotide sequence: TGTGCCAGCAGTCTACACGGGGATAACACTGAAGCTTTCTTT. This encodes CASSLHGDNTEAFF. This rearrangement joins TRBV27 to TRBJ1-1; D is ambiguous. The CDR3 length is 14 residues. CDR1 MNHEY and CDR2 SMNVEV come from the germline V gene (reference sequence). V was pared by 5 bases and J by 2 bases, with 12 bases between.

The chain has TRBV30 and TRBJ1-2; D not resolved. Germline CDR1 and CDR2: GTSNPN and SVGIG (reference sequence). The CDR3 sequence is 12 residues long. The V and J ends lost 2 bases and 4 bases respectively, with 8 bases between them. CDR3 sequence reads: CAWSSTTYGYTF. CDR3 sequence (DNA): TGTGCCTGGAGTTCTACCACCTATGGCTACACCTTC.

This clone has just a few counts. The chain uses TRBV7-9 and TRBJ1-4; 7 nucleotides align to TRBD1. This CDR3 contains 15 residues. The V segment lost 2 bases and the J segment 5 bases; nucleotides outside the gene matches: 5. Germline CDR1 is SEHNR and CDR2 is FQNEAQ (reference sequence). The chain's CDR3 is CASSLQGVWNEKLFF. In DNA, the CDR3 is TGTGCCAGCAGCTTACAGGGGGTCTGGAATGAAAAACTGTTTTTT.

The CDR3 reads CASSPQGTRTDTQYF. CDR3 DNA sequence: TGTGCCAGCAGCCCGCAGGGGACGAGGACAGATACGCAGTATTTT. The V call is TRBV11-2, the J call TRBJ2-3, with D tentatively TRBD1 (6 bases). This CDR3 contains 15 residues. Germline-derived CDR1 and CDR2 are SGHAT and FQNNGV. The V and J ends lost 5 bases and 3 bases respectively, with 15 bases between them.

This chain connects TRBV10-1 to TRBJ2-5, with D possibly TRBD2 on 6 matching bases. Per the germline V gene, CDR1 is WNHNN and CDR2 is SYGVQD (reference sequence). This CDR3 has 15 residues. The ends were cut back, 2 bases at V and 3 bases at J, with 13 bases in the middle. CDR3 DNA: TGCGCCAGCAGTGAGGGGTGGAGGGGTGAAGAGACCCAGTACTTC. This gives the protein CASSEGWRGEETQYF.